A selection of T cell receptor beta chains follows, all from one sample in a study of cytomegalovirus exposure and HLA in healthy donors. Profiled with immunoSEQ multiplex PCR; TCRdb holds only in-frame clones, not every one. The table has 150,000 to 180,000 clones, around 74% seen once. The sequencing sample was made of PBMCs. Receptor source: a man aged 18 to 30 in good health and CMV-seronegative. The CDR3 runs from the conserved cysteine through the conserved F or W. A D gene is named only where the DNA matches it firmly. Clone size, where shown, is once, few, many, or a class for clones that have expanded.

>TRBJ2-4|TRBV4-1|NA|few
CASSQPRTVGDIQYF
TGCGCCAGCAGCCAACCCCGGACAGTTGGGGACATTCAGTACTTC
>TRBJ1-2|TRBV9|NA|NA
CASRSHGGSVGGYTF
TGTGCCAGCCGCTCACATGGGGGGAGCGTTGGGGGCTACACCTTC
>TRBJ1-2|TRBV5-1|NA|NA
CASSLAPDRGTIGYTF
TGCGCCAGCAGCTTGGCGCCCGACAGAGGGACTATTGGCTACACCTTC
>TRBJ2-7|TRBV7-9|NA|once
CSSSLGAFPGEQYF
TGTTCCAGCAGCTTAGGCGCCTTCCCGGGGGAGCAGTACTTC
>TRBJ2-2|TRBV6-5|NA|few
CASRPRATGELFF
TGTGCCAGCAGGCCCAGGGCCACCGGGGAGCTGTTTTTT
>TRBJ2-7|TRBV15|TRBD2|NA
CATSRESAGVAYEQYF
TGTGCCACCAGCAGAGAATCAGCGGGGGTCGCCTACGAGCAGTACTTC
>TRBJ2-3|TRBV4-2|TRBD2|NA
CASGQASGGTTDTQYF
TGTGCCAGCGGCCAAGCTAGCGGGGGGACCACAGATACGCAGTATTTT
>TRBJ1-6|TRBV7-2|NA|NA
CASSLLGHNSPLHF
TGTGCCAGCAGCTTACTTGGCCATAATTCACCCCTCCACTTT
>TRBJ1-1|TRBV19|NA|NA
CASSILQPTNTEAFF
TGTGCCAGTAGTATCTTACAGCCGACAAACACTGAAGCTTTCTTT
>TRBJ1-2|TRBV30|TRBD1|NA
CAWSAYQGDGYTF
TGTGCCTGGAGTGCCTACCAGGGGGATGGCTACACCTTC
>TRBJ2-4|TRBV27|NA|NA
CASSLRGKGNSQYF
TGTGCCAGCAGTTTGAGGGGGAAGGGAAACAGTCAGTACTTC
>TRBJ1-1|TRBV10-3|TRBD1|NA
CAISQLPGTGGTEAFF
TGTGCCATCAGTCAACTACCCGGGACAGGGGGCACTGAAGCTTTCTTT
>TRBJ1-2|TRBV15|NA|NA
CATSHGQSGYTF
TGTGCCACCAGCCACGGACAGTCGGGCTACACCTTC
>TRBJ2-3|TRBV27|TRBD2|few
CASSPSAGEVTDTQYF
TGTGCCAGCAGTCCGTCAGCGGGGGAGGTCACAGATACGCAGTATTTT
>TRBJ1-5|TRBV5-1|TRBD1|few
CASSLGTGGSNQPQHF
TGCGCCAGCAGCTTGGGGACAGGGGGCTCCAATCAGCCCCAGCATTTT
>TRBJ2-1|TRBV9|NA|NA
CASSSLVSEQFF
TGTGCCAGCAGCTCACTAGTAAGTGAGCAGTTCTTC
>TRBJ2-7|TRBV5-1|TRBD1|NA
CASSPRTGGAIDEQYF
TGCGCCAGCAGCCCCCGGACAGGGGGCGCGATAGACGAGCAGTACTTC
>TRBJ2-7|TRBV5-8|TRBD1|NA
CASSFRDRTPYEQYF
TGTGCCAGCAGCTTCCGGGACAGGACACCCTACGAGCAGTACTTC
>TRBJ1-3|TRBV9|NA|NA
CASTQGSGNTIYF
TGTGCCAGCACCCAGGGCTCTGGAAACACCATATATTTT
>TRBJ2-3|TRBV5-4|TRBD2|NA
CASSTGTSGGQNTQYF
TGTGCCAGCAGCACCGGGACTAGCGGGGGGCAGAATACGCAGTATTTT
>TRBJ1-1|TRBV11-2|NA|few
CASSLDLFGGRNTEAFF
TGTGCCAGCAGCTTAGATCTTTTCGGGGGGCGAAACACTGAAGCTTTCTTT
>TRBJ2-1|TRBV10-3|NA|once
CAISENPGRRRNEQFF
TGTGCCATCAGTGAGAACCCCGGGAGACGAAGGAATGAGCAGTTCTTC
>TRBJ2-1|TRBV6-4|TRBD1|NA
CASSAAGTGPDEQFF
TGTGCCAGCAGTGCCGCCGGGACAGGGCCAGATGAGCAGTTCTTC